This T cell receptor (beta chain) was sequenced for a study of OX40 agonist ivuxolimab in advanced cancers. TCRdb's table, derived via immunoSEQ multiplex PCR, lists solely in-frame clones and lacks some. The sample carries 30,000 to 40,000 clones, about nine tenths recorded once. The CDR3 contains 15 residues. Germline V CDR1 and CDR2: SGHTA, FQGTGA. V was clipped by 5 bases and J by 2 bases; unmatched bases: 6. The clonotype originates from an adult with an advanced solid tumor such as melanoma, head and neck, liver or kidney cancer. The chain carries TRBV7-3 and TRBJ2-1, with 7 bases identical to TRBD2. The source material was CD4+ or CD8+ T cells sorted from blood, sampled in a trial of the OX40 agonist ivuxolimab. The CDR3 DNA reads TGTGCCAGCAGCCGGGGGGTTGGCACCTACAATGAGCAGTTCTTC. Protein product: CASSRGVGTYNEQFF.